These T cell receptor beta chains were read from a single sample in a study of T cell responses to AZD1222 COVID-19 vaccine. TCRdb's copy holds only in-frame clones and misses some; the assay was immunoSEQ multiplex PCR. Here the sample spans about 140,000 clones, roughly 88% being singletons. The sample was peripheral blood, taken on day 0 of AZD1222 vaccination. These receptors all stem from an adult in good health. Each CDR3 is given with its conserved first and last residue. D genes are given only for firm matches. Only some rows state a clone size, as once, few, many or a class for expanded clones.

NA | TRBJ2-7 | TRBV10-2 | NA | TGCGCCAGCAGTGAGAGGGGTTACGAGCAGTACTTC | CASSERGYEQYF
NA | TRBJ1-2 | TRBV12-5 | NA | TGTGCTAGTGGTTTTAATTATGGCTACACCTTC | CASGFNYGYTF
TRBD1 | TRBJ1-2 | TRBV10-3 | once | TGTGCCATCAGTGAGCGGGACAGGGGTGGTTTCGGTGGCTACACCTTC | CAISERDRGGFGGYTF
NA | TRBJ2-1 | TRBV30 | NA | TGTGCCTGGAGTCTAACACAAGAGCAGTTCTTC | CAWSLTQEQFF
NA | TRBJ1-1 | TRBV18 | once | TGTGCCAGCTCACCTGCGGTAGGAGTTACAATGAACACTGAAGCTTTCTTT | CASSPAVGVTMNTEAFF
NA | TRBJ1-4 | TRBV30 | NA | TGTGCCTGGAGGGATGCTACAACTAATGAAAAACTGTTTTTT | CAWRDATTNEKLFF
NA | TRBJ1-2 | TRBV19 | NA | TGTGCCAGTAGTCTCGAACTTGGCTACACCTTC | CASSLELGYTF
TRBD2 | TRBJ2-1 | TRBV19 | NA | TGTGCCAGTAGTATCAGTAGCGGGAGCCACAATGAGCAGTTCTTC | CASSISSGSHNEQFF
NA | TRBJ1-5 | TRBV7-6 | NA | TGTGCCAGCAGCCCCGCTCGTTATCAGCCCCAGCATTTT | CASSPARYQPQHF
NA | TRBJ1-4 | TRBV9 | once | TGTGCCAGCAGCGTGGGGGGTATCGCGGGGCGCGGAGGGGAAAAACTGTTTTTT | CASSVGGIAGRGGEKLFF